This T cell receptor beta chain was recorded in a study of T cell responses to AZD1222 COVID-19 vaccine. Trimming removed 8 bases from V and 0 bases from J, with 23 bases in between. The CDR3 length is 19 residues. Germline V gene sequence: CDR1 MDHEN, CDR2 SYDVKM. Data came from immunoSEQ multiplex PCR; TCRdb stores just in-frame clones and leaves some out. The sample has tens of thousands of clones, approximately 90% seen once. This TCR came from an adult in good health. The chain links TRBV28 to TRBJ2-6; tentative D call: TRBD1 (8 bases). This material consisted of peripheral blood, taken on day 0 of AZD1222 vaccination. The CDR3: CASGGGLGQGSSGANVLTF. CDR3 in DNA: TGTGCCAGCGGGGGGGGTTTAGGACAGGGTTCCTCTGGGGCCAACGTCCTGACTTTC.